Following are 28 T cell receptor beta chains from one sample sequenced in a study of blood T cells in healthy people across ages. PCR was performed a second time for roughly 7 to 12 cycles using a sample-barcoded 5' primer and a J-beta primer mix. TCRdb ran MiXCR on the 5' RACE reads and lists one entry per CDR3 protein. The repertoire holds some 1 million distinct CDR3 sequences, with 40% to 45% as singletons. The specimen was blood. These receptors originate from a woman in her sixties or seventies in good health.

The J gene is TRBJ2-1, the V gene TRBV9; 10 nucleotides match TRBD2. Trimming cost V 0 bases and J 7 bases; bases outside gene matches: 13. In germline, CDR1 is SGDLS, CDR2 YYNGEE. The CDR3 totals 18 residues. The chain's CDR3 is CASSVEGLAGAVANEQFF. CDR3 nucleotide sequence: TGTGCCAGCAGCGTAGAAGGGCTAGCGGGAGCTGTAGCAAATGAGCAGTTCTTC.

This clonotype turned up a few times. This chain joins TRBV11-1 and TRBJ1-5; D is perhaps TRBD1 (5 bases). Deletions cut 5 bases from V and 4 bases from J, with 9 bases between. Germline V gene sequence: CDR1 SGHAT, CDR2 FQDESV (reference sequence). This CDR3 has 13 residues. For the CDR3, the DNA is TGTGCCAGCAGCCTCCACAGGAATCAGCCCCAGCATTTT. Its translation is CASSLHRNQPQHF.

The chain uses TRBV10-3 and TRBJ1-1; 8 positions agree with TRBD1. This CDR3 spans 15 amino acids. J gave up 11 bases and V 2 bases, and 13 bases lay outside the gene matches. Germline CDR1 ENHRY, CDR2 SYGVKD. DNA of the CDR3: TGTGCCATCAGTGAGCCCCAGGGGACAGGTAGTACGGCTTTCTTT. Encoded protein: CAISEPQGTGSTAFF.

This clonotype came up a few times. The chain employs TRBV20-1 and TRBJ1-5, with 7 bases that match TRBD1. V was pared by 6 bases and J by 4 bases, with 15 bases of the junction left unmatched. The CDR3 loop spans 16 amino acids. The germline CDR1 and CDR2 sequences are DFQATT and SNEGSKA (reference sequence). CDR3 in amino acids: CSAPIAGQRLNQPQHF. DNA of the CDR3: TGCAGTGCCCCGATCGCGGGACAGAGACTGAATCAGCCCCAGCATTTT.

V usage is TRBV7-6 and J usage is TRBJ2-7, with 11 bases aligning to TRBD2. This CDR3 comprises 15 residues. Per the germline V gene, CDR1 is SGHVS and CDR2 is FNYEAQ. V shed 5 bases, J shed 3 bases, and the junction held 6 bases outside the gene matches. The CDR3 DNA is TGTGCCAGCAGCCTCGGGACTAGCGGTCTCTACGAGCAGTACTTC. This codes for CASSLGTSGLYEQYF.

The chain carries TRBV13 and TRBJ2-7; the D gene is possibly TRBD1 (6 bases). Between the trimmed V and J ends, which lost 2 bases and 7 bases, there was a span of 18 bases. The germline gives CDR1 PRHDT, CDR2 FYEKMQ (reference sequence). This CDR3 has 15 amino acids. CDR3 nucleotide sequence: TGTGCCAGCAGCTTAATCGGTGCAGGGGTAAGGGAGCAGTACTTC. This encodes CASSLIGAGVREQYF.

The rearrangement links TRBV20-1 to TRBJ2-1; unclear D gene. Germline V gene sequence: CDR1 DFQATT, CDR2 SNEGSKA (reference sequence). Trimming shortened V by 0 bases and J by 15 bases, and 18 bases separated the two germline ends. The CDR3 runs 13 residues. The CDR3 spells CSARDWKTPDPFF. CDR3 coding DNA: TGCAGTGCTAGAGACTGGAAGACTCCTGATCCGTTCTTC.

The chain combines TRBV12-3 or TRBV12-4 with TRBJ2-3; D is possibly TRBD1 or TRBD2 (6 bases each). V was pared by 1 base and J by 0 bases, with 20 bases between. CDR3 length: 19 residues. The CDR3 spells CASSLGPGVGGPSTDTQYF. DNA of the CDR3: TGTGCCAGCAGTTTAGGGCCCGGAGTTGGGGGGCCTAGCACAGATACGCAGTATTTT.

The chain uses TRBV28 and TRBJ1-1; maybe TRBD1 (6 bases). The V gene lost 7 bases and the J gene lost 8 bases, with 20 bases spanning the gap. In germline, CDR1 is MDHEN, CDR2 SYDVKM. CDR3 length: 14 residues. For the CDR3, the DNA is TGTGCCAGCACCAAAGAGGGGGTTCCTCGGGAAGCTTTCTTT. This translates into CASTKEGVPREAFF.

The rearrangement joins TRBV7-9 to TRBJ2-1, with TRBD2 identical over 7 bases. V shed 1 base and J 2 bases; nucleotides not matched to a gene: 5. Germline assignment: CDR1 SEHNR and CDR2 FQNEAQ (reference sequence). The CDR3 spans 16 residues. CDR3: CASSLEVLAAYNEQFF. CDR3 nucleotides: TGTGCCAGCAGCTTAGAGGTCCTAGCGGCCTACAATGAGCAGTTCTTC.

This clonotype has just a few counts. The chain combines TRBV11-2 with TRBJ2-5, with D possibly TRBD2 on 6 matching bases. Germline loops: CDR1 SGHAT, CDR2 FQNNGV. Trimming took off 5 bases at V and 3 bases at J, with 13 bases between the two ends. The length of the CDR3 is 14 residues. This CDR3 reads CASSPGRREETQYF. DNA for the CDR3: TGTGCCAGCAGCCCCGGGCGGAGGGAAGAGACCCAGTACTTC.

This rearrangement joins TRBV15 to TRBJ2-5; D ambiguous. The germline V and J ends were trimmed by 2 bases and 0 bases, with 4 bases remaining between them. Germline V lookup: CDR1 LNHNV, CDR2 YYDKDF (reference sequence). The length of the CDR3 is 13 residues. This chain's CDR3 is CATSRINQETQYF. CDR3 bases: TGTGCCACCAGCAGAATCAACCAAGAGACCCAGTACTTC.

The CDR3 here is CASSRSGTGPSYEQYF. DNA for the CDR3: TGTGCCAGCAGCCGTTCCGGGACAGGGCCCTCCTACGAGCAGTACTTC. The J gene is TRBJ2-4, the V gene TRBV3-1; 9 nucleotides agree with TRBD1. The DNA end is a closer match to TRBJ2-7, so the J assignment may be wrong. CDR3 size: 16 residues. CDR1 is LGHDT and CDR2 is YNNKEL in the germline V gene (reference sequence).

The CDR3 DNA sequence: TGTGCCAGCAGCTTAAGCCGGGCCAACAATGAGCAGTTCTTC. Amino acids: CASSLSRANNEQFF. The chain has TRBV7-3 and TRBJ2-1; D gene ambiguous. This CDR3 is 14 amino acids long. Germline V CDR1 and CDR2: SGHTA, FQGTGA. Trimming removed 1 base from V and 5 bases from J, with 9 bases in between.

The CDR3 loop reads CASSINPGLAGGPDNEQFF. DNA for the CDR3: TGTGCCAGCTCAATCAATCCGGGACTAGCGGGAGGACCAGACAATGAGCAGTTCTTC. V usage is TRBV18 and J usage is TRBJ2-1; 15 bases are a match to TRBD2. Looked up from germline, CDR1 is KGHSH and CDR2 is LQKENI. The trim removed 5 bases at V and 5 bases at J, leaving 13 bases unmatched. This CDR3 comprises 19 residues.

This clonotype was seen only a few times. This sequence joins TRBV20-1 and TRBJ2-7, with D unresolved. The CDR3 contains 13 residues. Germline CDR1 is DFQATT and CDR2 is SNEGSKA (reference sequence). V gave up 2 bases and J gave up 0 bases, with 8 bases separating them. The CDR3 protein is CSARQLTSYEQYF. CDR3 bases: TGCAGTGCTAGACAGTTGACCTCCTACGAGCAGTACTTC.

This clonotype occurred a few times. CDR3 loop: CASISTRAYEQYF. Here the CDR3 DNA reads TGTGCCAGCATATCCACCCGGGCCTACGAGCAGTACTTC. This sequence joins TRBV28 and TRBJ2-7; D is unclear. CDR1 and CDR2 from the germline V gene are MDHEN and SYDVKM. The CDR3 is made up of 13 amino acids. Trimming stripped 7 bases from V and 2 bases from J, with 12 bases between.

This clonotype was seen a few times. V gene TRBV4-2 combines with J gene TRBJ2-1; 7 bases match TRBD2. The germline V gene has CDR1 LGHNA and CDR2 YNFKEQ. V lost 0 bases and J lost 9; bases outside the gene matches: 11. The CDR3 spans 16 residues. CDR3 protein: CASSQDPGRPASEQFF. CDR3 sequence (DNA): TGTGCCAGCAGCCAAGACCCCGGGAGGCCCGCAAGTGAGCAGTTCTTC.

The chain couples TRBV20-1 to TRBJ2-1; D is perhaps TRBD2 (5 bases). Trimming shortened V by 4 bases and J by 8 bases, and 6 bases separated the two germline ends. The CDR3 is 10 residues long. Germline CDR1 and CDR2: DFQATT and SNEGSKA (reference sequence). The CDR3 protein is CSAISDEQFF. The CDR3 bases are TGCAGTGCTATTAGCGATGAGCAGTTCTTC.

This clonotype showed up just a few times. The chain links TRBV12-3 or TRBV12-4 to TRBJ2-3; TRBD2 aligns across 9 bases. V was pared by 1 base and J by 5 bases, with 7 bases of the junction left unmatched. The CDR3 extends over 16 amino acids. The CDR3: CASSLVGGRALDTQYF. The CDR3 nucleotides read TGTGCCAGCAGTTTAGTGGGCGGGAGGGCCTTAGATACGCAGTATTTT.

This clonotype appeared once. The DNA for the CDR3 is TGTGCCAGCATTCACGGGCCAACACGACAGGGGGAATTAGCCAAAAACATTCAGTACTTC. The encoded protein is CASIHGPTRQGELAKNIQYF. This rearrangement joins TRBV6-1 to TRBJ2-4; 9 bases are a match to TRBD1. V dropped 7 bases and J dropped 0; count of bases not matched to a gene: 19. From germline, CDR1 is MNHNS and CDR2 SASEGT. The CDR3 length is 20 residues.

A remark on this clonotype: The junction differs from germline at one of its ends, possibly a read error. The V and J genes are TRBV7-8 and TRBJ2-1; the D gene could be TRBD1 or TRBD2 (6 bases each). This CDR3 contains 15 residues. Germline CDR1 reads SGHVS; CDR2 reads FQNEAQ. The CDR3 DNA reads as TGTGCCAGCGGCTTAAAGCCGTCCGGGGGCGAAGAGCAGTTCTTC. Protein product: CASGLKPSGGEEQFF.

This clonotype was seen at least ten times. This chain joins TRBV20-1 and TRBJ2-3, with 11 bases matching TRBD2. Germline CDR1 reads DFQATT; CDR2 reads SNEGSKA (reference sequence). This CDR3 has 18 residues. The junction had 15 bases not matched to a gene; V was cut back by 6 bases and J by 1 base. Written as DNA, the CDR3 is TGCAGTGCCCTACTAGCGGGAGTAAGGGTTTTAGGCACAGATACGCAGTATTTT. Its translation: CSALLAGVRVLGTDTQYF.

The rearrangement uses TRBV20-1 and TRBJ2-5; possible D gene TRBD2, 6 bases. The germline V gene has CDR1 DFQATT and CDR2 SNEGSKA (reference sequence). The CDR3 is made up of 15 amino acids. V was clipped by 4 bases and J by 4 bases, with 19 bases between them. CDR3 nucleotides: TGCAGTGCTAACCGACTAGGTCAGGCGACAGAGACCCAGTACTTC. This gives the protein CSANRLGQATETQYF.

This rearrangement joins TRBV14 to TRBJ2-5; the D gene is possibly TRBD1 (5 bases). Trimming removed 1 base from V and 7 bases from J, with 13 bases in between. The CDR3 is made up of 14 amino acids. CDR1 is SGHDN and CDR2 is FVKESK in the germline V gene. This CDR3 is CASSQAVRVRTQYF. The CDR3 nucleotides read TGTGCCAGCAGCCAAGCTGTCAGGGTGAGGACCCAGTACTTC.

This clonotype has only a few counts. CDR3 loop: CASSVGGRGDYEQYF. The CDR3, as DNA: TGTGCCAGCAGCGTAGGAGGTCGTGGGGACTACGAGCAGTACTTC. The V and J genes are TRBV9 and TRBJ2-7; D unresolved. The V end lost 0 bases, the J end lost 3 bases, and 13 bases lay between the germline ends. The length of the CDR3 is 15 residues. From germline, CDR1 is SGDLS and CDR2 YYNGEE.

This chain links TRBV5-1 with TRBJ2-1, with D possibly TRBD1 on 5 matching bases. The germline V gene encodes CDR1 SGHRS and CDR2 YFSETQ. This CDR3 has 11 amino acids. The germline V and J ends were trimmed by 2 bases and 15 bases, with 12 bases remaining between them. The CDR3 coding sequence is TGCGCCAGCAGCTTATTACAGGAGTGGTTCTTC. This encodes CASSLLQEWFF.

V is TRBV20-1 and J is TRBJ1-2; 7 bases map to TRBD1. This CDR3 has 13 amino acids. J lost 3 bases, V lost 5 bases, and 6 bases had no gene match. CDR1 and CDR2 (germline): DFQATT, SNEGSKA (reference sequence). In DNA, the CDR3 is TGCAGTGCTGGGGACAGCCGTGACTATGGCTACACCTTC. It yields the protein CSAGDSRDYGYTF.